Below are 23 T cell receptor beta chains sequenced from a single sample in a study of early stage breast cancer tumors. Assay: immunoSEQ multiplex PCR; the TCRdb copy retains only in-frame clones and omits some. Here the sample spans about 50,000 clones, about 80% being singletons. The sequencing input was blood. These receptors originate from a person in their fifties with breast cancer.

The chain uses TRBV5-3 and TRBJ2-1, with a possible D match to TRBD2 (7 bases). TRBV5-3 is placed among ORFs of uncertain function. CDR3 length: 17 residues. V lost 4 bases to trimming and J lost 4 bases, with 21 bases between them. DNA for the CDR3: TGTGCCAGAAGCCCCCAATCCCAAAGGGGGGGATACAATGAGCAGTTCTTC. Protein: CARSPQSQRGGYNEQFF.

The chain uses TRBV21-1 and TRBJ1-1; TRBD1, the D gene given by the table, was not confirmed from the DNA. TRBV21-1 is marked as a pseudogene. CDR3 size: 17 residues. The CDR3 DNA follows: TGTGCCAGCTTGATGGGGCCATCAAACTTAATGAACACTGAAGCTTTCTTT. This sequence encodes CASLMGPSNLMNTEAFF.

The chain is built from TRBV7-8 and TRBJ2-1, with TRBD1 matching 8 bases. Germline V gene data show CDR1 as SGHVS and CDR2 as FQNEAQ. The length of the CDR3 is 14 residues. Unmatched junction bases numbered 9, after V lost 7 bases and J lost 7 bases. The CDR3 here is CASTRQGKDNEQFF. The CDR3 nucleotides are TGTGCCAGCACGCGACAGGGGAAGGATAATGAGCAGTTCTTC.

This sequence joins TRBV19 and TRBJ2-1; TRBD2 agrees at 7 bases. Germline CDR1 and CDR2: LNHDA and SQIVND (reference sequence). J gave up 4 bases and V 1 base, and 4 bases lay outside the gene matches. The CDR3 sequence is 15 residues long. The CDR3: CASSIGGGSYNEQFF. The CDR3 bases are TGTGCCAGTAGTATAGGGGGGGGATCTTACAATGAGCAGTTCTTC.

CDR3 in amino acids: CAWSYKAGNTGELFF. Written as DNA, the CDR3 is TGTGCCTGGAGTTACAAGGCAGGGAACACCGGGGAGCTGTTTTTT. The chain joins TRBV30 to TRBJ2-2; D unresolved. Trimming left V 2 bases short and J 1 base short, with 11 bases between. The CDR3 consists of 15 residues. CDR1 and CDR2 from the germline V gene are GTSNPN and SVGIG (reference sequence). Full variable domain (outside the CDR3, taken from reference TRBV30 and TRBJ2-2): SQTIHQWPATLVQPVGSPLSLECTVEGTSNPNLYWYRQAAGRGLQLLFYSVGIGQISSEVPQNLSASRPQDRQFILSSKKLLLSDSGFYLCAWSYKAGNTGELFFGEGSRLTVL.

The chain links TRBV9 to TRBJ1-4; D might be TRBD1 (6 bases). The CDR3 loop spans 14 amino acids. Trimming pared 4 bases from V and 8 bases from J, leaving 15 bases between. Germline CDR1 reads SGDLS; CDR2 reads YYNGEE. In DNA form, the CDR3 reads TGTGCCAGCAGCTTGGGGGGCCTTCGGGAAAAACTGTTTTTT. It is translated as CASSLGGLREKLFF.

The chain is built from TRBV4-3 and TRBJ2-3, with 8 bases fitting TRBD1. This CDR3 contains 17 residues. V shed 0 bases, J shed 0 bases, and the junction held 5 bases outside the gene matches. In germline, CDR1 is LGHNA, CDR2 YSLEER. The CDR3: CASSQDGWTGSTDTQYF. The DNA of the CDR3 is TGCGCCAGCAGCCAAGATGGATGGACAGGGAGCACAGATACGCAGTATTTT.

Remarks on this clone: Additional DNA sequences in this sample encode the identical CDR3. The J gene is TRBJ1-3, the V gene TRBV9; no reliable D call. CDR1 is SGDLS and CDR2 is YYNGEE in the germline V gene. V was cut by 0 bases and J by 0 bases, with 7 bases left in between. The CDR3 runs 15 residues. The CDR3 coding sequence is TGTGCCAGCAGCGTAGGCCAGAGCTCTGGAAACACCATATATTTT. This gives the protein CASSVGQSSGNTIYF.

This sequence joins TRBV7-3 and TRBJ2-6; no clear D. The germline V and J ends were trimmed by 5 bases and 3 bases, with 8 bases remaining between them. CDR1 is SGHTA, CDR2 FQGTGA, per germline. There are 14 residues in the CDR3. The CDR3 protein is CASSPDNGANVLTF. In nucleotides, the CDR3 is TGTGCCAGCAGCCCCGATAATGGGGCCAACGTCCTGACTTTC.

The V call is TRBV19, the J call TRBJ1-5; TRBD1 matches at 9 bases. V was pared by 5 bases and J by 7 bases, with 3 bases of the junction left unmatched. The CDR3 length is 13 residues. Germline-derived CDR1 and CDR2 are LNHDA and SQIVND (reference sequence). In DNA, the CDR3 is TGTGCCAGTAGTTTACAGGGGGCGCAGCCCCAGCATTTT. Its protein is CASSLQGAQPQHF. The entire variable domain, with the rest obtained from reference TRBV19 and TRBJ1-5, is as follows: DGGITQSPKYLFRKEGQNVTLSCEQNLNHDAMYWYRQDPGQGLRLIYYSQIVNDFQKGDIAEGYSVSREKKESFPLTVTSAQKNPTAFYLCASSLQGAQPQHFGDGTRLSIL.

The V gene is TRBV30, the J gene TRBJ2-2; TRBD1 matches 7 bases. J lost 7 bases, V lost 5 bases, and 13 bases had no gene match. Germline CDR1 reads GTSNPN; CDR2 reads SVGIG (reference sequence). CDR3 length: 15 residues. The CDR3 DNA follows: TGTGCCTGGGGAGCCGGGACAGCGTGGGACGGGGAGCTGTTTTTT. The encoded protein is CAWGAGTAWDGELFF.

The chain joins TRBV30 to TRBJ1-2, with TRBD1 matching 7 bases. V was pared by 0 bases and J by 7 bases, with 14 bases of the junction left unmatched. Germline CDR1 reads GTSNPN; CDR2 reads SVGIG (reference sequence). The CDR3 is 16 amino acids. Written as DNA, the CDR3 is TGTGCCTGGAGTGTAGAGGGGGCGGCAGATCGGAGTGGCTACACCTTC. This sequence encodes CAWSVEGAADRSGYTF.

The rearrangement links TRBV18 to TRBJ2-1; 10 positions match TRBD1. The germline V gene encodes CDR1 KGHSH and CDR2 LQKENI. CDR3 length equals 16 residues. V gave up 3 bases and J gave up 8 bases; unmatched junction bases: 10. The CDR3 reads CASSPLGGQGIHEQFF. The CDR3 region has the DNA TGTGCCAGCTCACCCTTGGGGGGACAGGGGATTCATGAGCAGTTCTTC. Full variable domain (remainder filled in from reference TRBV18 and TRBJ2-1): NAGVMQNPRHLVRRRGQEARLRCSPMKGHSHVYWYRQLPEEGLKFMVYLQKENIIDESGMPKERFSAEFPKEGPSILRIQQVVRGDSAAYFCASSPLGGQGIHEQFFGPGTRLTVL.

This clone was seen a few times. The chain is built from TRBV2 and TRBJ2-7; no firm D call. The CDR3 spans 10 residues. Germline V gene lookup returns CDR1 SNHLY and CDR2 FYNNEI. V lost 6 bases and J lost 6, with 6 bases in between. For the CDR3, the DNA is TGTGCCAGCAGGGTGGGCGAGCAGTACTTC. Translated, it gives CASRVGEQYF.

The rearrangement links TRBV27 to TRBJ2-2; 8 nucleotides align to TRBD2. This CDR3 spans 17 amino acids. Germline loops: CDR1 MNHEY, CDR2 SMNVEV (reference sequence). J lost 7 bases, V lost 6 bases, and 16 bases had no gene match. The CDR3 loop reads CASRIGPGGRAVGELFF. The CDR3 bases are TGTGCCAGCAGGATAGGGCCGGGAGGGAGGGCCGTCGGGGAGCTGTTTTTT.

V usage is TRBV6-6 and J usage is TRBJ1-2; maybe TRBD1 (6 bases). V lost 6 bases, J lost 6 bases, and 14 bases lay in between. CDR1 MNHNY and CDR2 SVGAGI come from the germline V gene (reference sequence). The CDR3 extends over 13 amino acids. The CDR3 protein is CASSPGQGHGYTF. CDR3 DNA: TGTGCCAGCAGCCCCGGCCAGGGGCATGGCTACACCTTC.

The chain recombines TRBV7-2 with TRBJ2-1; D is perhaps TRBD2 (6 bases). Trimming pared 4 bases from V and 2 bases from J, leaving 15 bases between. This CDR3 has 16 amino acids. CDR1 and CDR2 (germline): SGHTA, FQGNSA. The chain's CDR3 is CASSSLSGTTYNEQFF. The CDR3 coding sequence is TGTGCCAGCAGCTCCCTTAGCGGTACCACCTACAATGAGCAGTTCTTC.

The V and J genes are TRBV29-1 and TRBJ2-1; D may correspond to TRBD1 or TRBD2 (5 bases each). Deletions cut 8 bases from V and 0 bases from J, with 11 bases between. This CDR3 has 13 residues. From germline, CDR1 is SQVTM and CDR2 ANQGSEA. The CDR3: CSTVGASYNEQFF. Here the CDR3 DNA reads TGCAGCACTGTCGGGGCCTCCTACAATGAGCAGTTCTTC.

The chain recombines TRBV7-6 with TRBJ2-3, with 8 bases identical to TRBD2. With 1 base clipped from V and 3 bases from J, the junction kept 3 bases outside the gene matches. Germline assignment: CDR1 SGHVS and CDR2 FNYEAQ. This CDR3 is 15 amino acids long. The CDR3 DNA is TGTGCCAGCAGCTTAGGAAGCGGGAGAACAGATACGCAGTATTTT. Its protein product is CASSLGSGRTDTQYF.

V usage is TRBV7-9 and J usage is TRBJ2-2; 7 bases match TRBD1. V shed 4 bases, J shed 5 bases, and the junction held 4 bases outside the gene matches. The germline CDR1 and CDR2 sequences are SEHNR and FQNEAQ (reference sequence). CDR3 length: 14 residues. CDR3: CASSWGQPTGELFF. For the CDR3, the DNA is TGTGCCAGCAGCTGGGGACAGCCAACCGGGGAGCTGTTTTTT.

This sequence joins TRBV7-2 and TRBJ1-1, with 7 bases lining up with TRBD1. Per germline, CDR1 SGHTA and CDR2 FQGNSA. V was pared by 2 bases and J by 11 bases, with 11 bases of the junction left unmatched. The CDR3 is 14 residues long. CDR3: CASSLWAEQGWAFF. DNA of the CDR3: TGTGCCAGCAGCTTATGGGCGGAACAGGGGTGGGCTTTCTTT.

J is TRBJ2-7 and V is TRBV4-3, with D possibly TRBD2 on 5 matching bases. From germline, CDR1 is LGHNA and CDR2 YSLEER. The V end was cut by 4 bases, the J end by 6 bases, with 13 bases between. The CDR3 is made up of 13 amino acids. CDR3 nucleotides: TGCGCCAGCAGCCCCCAAGCTCGGGGCGAGCAGTACTTC. Its protein is CASSPQARGEQYF.

This chain uses TRBV9 with TRBJ1-2; no definite D call. This CDR3 has 12 residues. The V end lost 0 bases, the J end lost 5 bases, and 5 bases lay between the germline ends. Per germline, CDR1 SGDLS and CDR2 YYNGEE. In DNA, the CDR3 is TGTGCCAGCAGCGTAGAAGGGTATGGCTACACCTTC. Translation gives CASSVEGYGYTF. Drawing the rest from reference TRBV9 and TRBJ1-2, the complete variable domain is DSGVTQTPKHLITATGQRVTLRCSPRSGDLSVYWYQQSLDQGLQFLIQYYNGEERAKGNILERFSAQQFPDLHSELNLSSLELGDSALYFCASSVEGYGYTFGSGTRLTVV.